The present TCR beta chain was sequenced within a study of T cells in Graves' hyperthyroidism and ophthalmopathy. This clonotype has a handful of counts. CDR3 length equals 12 residues. V was shortened by 0 bases and J by 2 bases, with 4 bases between the two germline ends. Germline CDR1 and CDR2: SQVTM and ANQGSEA. TCR beta CDR3 regions were amplified from RNA. Initially, a first-round RT-PCR of the TCR CDR3 employed the HTBI primer set. Each CDR3 protein gets one entry after TCRdb re-called the multiplex PCR reads with MiXCR. The sample has hundreds of thousands of distinct CDR3 sequences, nearly 45% seen once.

The sequencing input was peripheral blood or thyroid tissue (not recorded which). The clonotype originates from an adult man with Graves' disease, either hyperthyroidism or ophthalmopathy (not recorded which). The V gene is TRBV29-1, the J gene TRBJ1-2; no clear D gene. The CDR3 loop is CSVEEKNYGYTF. CDR3 in DNA: TGCAGCGTTGAAGAGAAAAACTATGGCTACACCTTC.